The 25 T cell receptor beta chains presented below share a single source sample, sequenced in a study of breast tumors, draining lymph nodes, adjacent tissues. Breast cancer patients provided tissue from their axillary draining lymph nodes. MiXCR was run by TCRdb on the multiplex PCR reads, yielding one entry per CDR3 protein. The sample lists about 89,000 distinct CDR3 sequences, over 25% occurring once. The sequenced material came from axillary lymph node tissue. These receptors were obtained from a female donor with breast cancer. Some clones in this sample may be carry-over from other donors' samples.

This clonotype was counted between two and nine times. This may arise from a read error, as a much more abundant clone is one base away. The rearrangement uses TRBV6-2 or TRBV6-3 and TRBJ2-1; perhaps D is TRBD1 or TRBD2 (5 bases each). Germline V gives CDR1 MNHEY, CDR2 SVGEGT. The germline V and J ends were trimmed by 10 bases and 0 bases, with 16 bases remaining between them. This CDR3 spans 15 amino acids. CDR3 loop: CATVRGQGSYNEQFF. The CDR3 DNA follows: TGTGCCACCGTTCGGGGCCAGGGCTCCTACAATGAGCAGTTCTTC.

In its sample, this clonotype was seen many times. The rearrangement uses TRBV15 and TRBJ1-5; D is possibly TRBD1 (5 bases). The V end was cut by 0 bases, the J end by 6 bases, with 9 bases between. The CDR3 has 14 residues. Germline CDR1 is LNHNV and CDR2 is YYDKDF (reference sequence). In nucleotides, the CDR3 is TGTGCCACCAGCAGAGATCAGGGTTTTCAGCCCCAGCATTTT. Protein: CATSRDQGFQPQHF.

This clonotype was seen ten or more times. This sequence joins TRBV28 and TRBJ2-2; 8 bases are a match to TRBD1. Germline V gene data show CDR1 as MDHEN and CDR2 as SYDVKM. V lost 6 bases and J lost 0; bases outside the gene matches: 6. The CDR3 spans 16 residues. The CDR3 here is CASSLETGANTGELFF. The CDR3 DNA follows: TGTGCCAGCAGCTTAGAGACAGGGGCGAACACCGGGGAGCTGTTTTTT.

This clonotype was detected once. This sequence joins TRBV5-4 and TRBJ1-1, with D tentatively TRBD1 (5 bases). The CDR3 runs to 14 residues. V shed 2 bases and J shed 4 bases, with 12 bases lying between them. The germline V gene encodes CDR1 SGHNT and CDR2 YYREEE (reference sequence). CDR3 protein: CASSLVGGGTEAFF. In DNA form, the CDR3 reads TGTGCCAGCAGCTTAGTGGGGGGGGGCACTGAAGCTTTCTTT.

This clonotype was recorded many times. The rearrangement uses TRBV29-1 and TRBJ2-3; D could derive from TRBD1 or TRBD2 (5 bases each). V dropped 4 bases and J dropped 4 bases, with 9 bases sitting between them. Germline V CDR1 and CDR2: SQVTM, ANQGSEA. The CDR3 runs to 12 residues. The CDR3 region has the DNA TGCAGCGTTGCCCGGGGCCCAGATACGCAGTATTTT. This encodes CSVARGPDTQYF.

This clonotype was counted ten times or more. This chain links TRBV3-1 with TRBJ1-2; D is unresolved. Trimming cost V 4 bases and J 6 bases, with 6 bases left between them. Germline lookup yields CDR1 LGHDT and CDR2 YNNKEL (reference sequence). The CDR3 is 11 amino acids. CDR3 in amino acids: CASSRADGYTF. CDR3 sequence (DNA): TGTGCCAGCAGCCGAGCGGATGGCTACACCTTC.

Ten or more counts support this clonotype. The V call is TRBV20-1, the J call TRBJ1-6, with 9 bases fitting TRBD1. The J segment lost 4 bases and the V segment lost 6 bases, leaving 4 bases of the junction unmatched. CDR3 size: 14 residues. Germline V gene lookup returns CDR1 DFQATT and CDR2 SNEGSKA (reference sequence). CDR3 in amino acids: CSASGTGYNSPLHF. The CDR3 nucleotides are TGCAGTGCGAGCGGGACAGGGTATAATTCACCCCTCCACTTT.

This clonotype was seen many times. The chain links TRBV3-1 to TRBJ1-6, with 8 positions matching TRBD1. Germline-derived CDR1 and CDR2 are LGHDT and YNNKEL (reference sequence). With 2 bases clipped from V and 9 bases from J, the junction kept 6 bases outside the gene matches. The CDR3 is made up of 15 amino acids. The CDR3 is CASSQTGTGSSPLHF. The CDR3 DNA reads TGTGCCAGCAGCCAAACCGGGACAGGATCTTCACCCCTCCACTTT.

This clonotype was picked up many times. V is TRBV11-2 and J is TRBJ2-1; 8 bases align to TRBD2. The CDR3 is 16 amino acids. Germline CDR1 reads SGHAT; CDR2 reads FQNNGV. Germline trimming cut 5 bases from V and 3 bases from J; bases unmatched to any gene: 9. This chain's CDR3 is CASSPRPGGLYNEQFF. As DNA, the CDR3 is TGTGCCAGCAGCCCTAGACCGGGGGGGCTCTACAATGAGCAGTTCTTC.

This clonotype was detected ten times or more. The chain recombines TRBV5-5 with TRBJ1-2; TRBD1 aligns across 7 bases. This CDR3 has 13 residues. Germline trimming cut 4 bases from V and 7 bases from J; bases unmatched to any gene: 7. Germline loops: CDR1 SGHKS, CDR2 YYEKEE (reference sequence). The CDR3 reads CASSPRGLGGYTF. CDR3 sequence (DNA): TGTGCCAGCAGCCCGAGGGGGCTGGGTGGCTACACCTTC.

This clonotype came up many times. This chain links TRBV30 with TRBJ2-1, with D unclear. The CDR3 runs 12 residues. Trimming left V 0 bases short and J 10 bases short, with 10 bases between. Germline lookup yields CDR1 GTSNPN and CDR2 SVGIG (reference sequence). The CDR3: CAWSVPGIEQFF. In nucleotides, the CDR3 is TGTGCCTGGAGTGTACCGGGCATAGAGCAGTTCTTC.

This clonotype was recorded many times. This chain joins TRBV28 and TRBJ2-7; 8 positions match TRBD2. Germline V gene lookup returns CDR1 MDHEN and CDR2 SYDVKM. This CDR3 is 16 amino acids long. The V segment lost 3 bases and the J segment 1 base; nucleotides outside the gene matches: 8. The CDR3 DNA reads as TGTGCCAGCAGTTTTGAGCGGGAGAGGCAATCCTACGAGCAGTACTTC. Amino acids: CASSFERERQSYEQYF.

This clonotype was seen repeatedly, ten times or more. Sequence at one end of the junction differs from germline and may be a read error. The rearrangement joins TRBV7-8 to TRBJ1-3, with D unclear. The CDR3 runs to 17 residues. The germline CDR1 and CDR2 sequences are SGHVS and FQNEAQ. In DNA, the CDR3 is TGTGCCAGCAGCTTAGCCCTGGACGGGTTCTCTGGAAACCCCATATATTTT. Translating gives CASSLALDGFSGNPIYF.

Concerning this clonotype itself: A read error may be the cause here, since a much bigger clone is one base away. The J gene is TRBJ1-3, the V gene TRBV28; D is undetermined. This CDR3 spans 14 amino acids. Germline V CDR1 and CDR2: MDHEN, SYDVKM. CDR3 in DNA: TGTGCCAGCAGTTCGCCCCCTTCTGGAGACACCATATATTTT. Residues: CASSSPPSGDTIYF.

There are many counts of this clonotype. J is TRBJ2-3 and V is TRBV25-1; D might be TRBD1 (5 bases). From germline, CDR1 is MGHDK and CDR2 SYGVNS. V lost 5 bases and J 6 bases, leaving 12 bases between the germline ends. The CDR3 is made up of 13 amino acids. CDR3 residues: CASSLPGHDTQYF. The DNA of the CDR3 is TGTGCCAGCAGTCTGCCCGGACACGATACGCAGTATTTT.

This clonotype was detected many times. The J gene is TRBJ2-1, the V gene TRBV12-3 or TRBV12-4; the match to TRBD2 covers 14 bases. There are 15 residues in the CDR3. The ends lost 5 bases at V and 9 bases at J; junction bases unmatched: 6. CDR3 residues: CASSKTSGRAGEQFF. CDR3 DNA sequence: TGTGCCAGCAGTAAGACTAGCGGGAGGGCCGGTGAGCAGTTCTTC.

This clonotype was observed at least ten times. The CDR3 reads CSAGGGLADLNEQFF. In DNA form, the CDR3 reads TGCAGTGCCGGCGGGGGACTAGCGGACCTCAATGAGCAGTTCTTC. This sequence joins TRBV20-1 and TRBJ2-1; TRBD2 aligns across 11 bases. With 6 bases clipped from V and 6 bases from J, the junction kept 10 bases outside the gene matches. This CDR3 spans 15 amino acids. CDR1 and CDR2 (germline): DFQATT, SNEGSKA (reference sequence).

This clonotype has at least ten counts. A much larger clone sits a single nucleotide away, making a read error possible. The genes are TRBV20-1 and TRBJ2-5, with D possibly being TRBD2 (5 bases). In germline, CDR1 is DFQATT, CDR2 SNEGSKA (reference sequence). This CDR3 spans 12 amino acids. DNA for the CDR3: TGCAGTGCTAGAGCGATATGGGAGACCCCGTACTTC. Its translation: CSARAIWETPYF.

On this clonotype itself: A much larger clone lies one base from this, so it may be a read error. J is TRBJ2-7 and V is TRBV20-1; a weak D match, TRBD2 (7 bases). The CDR3 runs 14 residues. Per germline, CDR1 DFQATT and CDR2 SNEGSKA (reference sequence). As DNA, the CDR3 is TGCAGTGCCCGGGGGGACAAGAGCTCCTCCGAGCAGTACTTC. The encoded protein is CSARGDKSSSEQYF.

The chain combines TRBV28 with TRBJ2-1, with 7 positions matching TRBD1. The V gene's germline CDR1 is MDHEN and CDR2 SYDVKM. The V segment lost 6 bases and the J segment 5 bases; nucleotides outside the gene matches: 16. The CDR3 spans 17 residues. DNA of the CDR3: TGTGCCAGCAGCCACGACCCGACCGGGACAGTACACAATGAGCAGTTCTTC. Amino acid sequence: CASSHDPTGTVHNEQFF.

Details on this clonotype: A much larger clone lies one base from this, so it may be a read error. The CDR3 bases are TGTGCCAGCAGCCACTATATACAGGGACGGGAGCAGTCCTTC. It is translated as CASSHYIQGREQSF. V is TRBV14 and J is TRBJ2-1; either TRBD1 or TRBD2 may fit D (6 bases each). The CDR3 sequence is 14 residues long. Germline V CDR1 and CDR2: SGHDN, FVKESK.

Note on this clonotype: A single base separates this from a much larger clone, so it may be a read error. The chain couples TRBV6-1 to TRBJ2-2; D call uncertain. The CDR3 spans 15 residues. Germline V CDR1 and CDR2: MNHNS, SASEGT. Between the trimmed V and J ends, which lost 3 bases and 5 bases, there was a span of 13 bases. CDR3 in amino acids: CASSDGLTHTGELFF. The DNA of the CDR3 is TGTGCCAGCAGTGATGGTCTAACACATACCGGGGAGCTGTTTTTT.

The sample holds many counts of this clonotype. The chain combines TRBV4-1 with TRBJ2-2; tentative D call: TRBD2 (6 bases). The germline V gene encodes CDR1 MGHRA and CDR2 YSYEKL. CDR3 length: 15 amino acids. The V end lost 5 bases, the J end lost 7 bases, and 17 bases lay between the germline ends. The CDR3 sequence: CASSASALRDGELFF. In DNA, the CDR3 is TGCGCCAGCAGCGCCTCTGCTCTGCGGGACGGGGAGCTGTTTTTT.

The chain recombines TRBV2 with TRBJ1-2; D remains ambiguous. The CDR3 covers 12 residues. The germline V gene encodes CDR1 SNHLY and CDR2 FYNNEI. Trimming cost V 4 bases and J 4 bases, with 7 bases left between them. The CDR3 DNA reads TGTGCCAGCAGTGTAGCAACCTATGGCTACACCTTC. It encodes CASSVATYGYTF.

J is TRBJ2-2 and V is TRBV9; D uncertain. Trimming left V 1 base short and J 4 bases short, with 14 bases between. The germline gives CDR1 SGDLS, CDR2 YYNGEE. The CDR3 runs to 16 residues. This CDR3 reads CASSVRVGSSTGELFF. Written as DNA, the CDR3 is TGTGCCAGCAGCGTAAGGGTAGGCAGCAGCACCGGGGAGCTGTTTTTT. The full variable domain, in which reference TRBV9 and TRBJ2-2 provide the parts outside the CDR3, is DSGVTQTPKHLITATGQRVTLRCSPRSGDLSVYWYQQSLDQGLQFLIQYYNGEERAKGNILERFSAQQFPDLHSELNLSSLELGDSALYFCASSVRVGSSTGELFFGEGSRLTVL.